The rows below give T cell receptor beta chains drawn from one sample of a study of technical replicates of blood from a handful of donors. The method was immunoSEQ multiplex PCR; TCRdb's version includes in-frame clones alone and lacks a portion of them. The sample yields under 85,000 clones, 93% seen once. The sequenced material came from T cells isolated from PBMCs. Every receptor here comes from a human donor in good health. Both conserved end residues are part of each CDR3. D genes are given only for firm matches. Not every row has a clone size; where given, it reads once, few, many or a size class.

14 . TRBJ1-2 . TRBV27 TGTGCCAGCAGTTTATCGGCTGCGGACTATGGCTACACCTTC CASSLSAADYGYTF
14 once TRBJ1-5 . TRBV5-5 TGTGCCAGCAGCTGGAGACAGGGCAATCAGCCCCAGCATTTT CASSWRQGNQPQHF
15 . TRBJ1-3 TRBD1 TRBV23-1 TGCGCCAGCAGGGGACAGGGAGGGTCTGGAAACACCATATATTTT CASRGQGGSGNTIYF
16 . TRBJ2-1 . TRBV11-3 TGTGCCAGCAGCCACCTGTCGGCGGGGCTACCCAATGAGCAGTTCTTC CASSHLSAGLPNEQFF
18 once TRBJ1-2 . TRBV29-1 TGCAGCGCCCCAACAACGCGCGTGGGGGGTCAGTGGAACTATGGCTACACCTTC CSAPTTRVGGQWNYGYTF
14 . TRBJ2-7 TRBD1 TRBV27 TGTGCCAGCGGATCGGGACAGGGCTTCTACGAGCAGTACTTC CASGSGQGFYEQYF
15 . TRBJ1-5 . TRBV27 TGTGCCAGCAGTTTAGGAGGGGGGGCAAATCAGCCCCAGCATTTT CASSLGGGANQPQHF
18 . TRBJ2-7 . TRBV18 TGTGCCAGCTCACCAGGGGGCGTCCTTCGATCAAGCTCCTACGAGCAGTACTTC CASSPGGVLRSSSYEQYF
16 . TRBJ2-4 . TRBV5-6 TGTGCCAGCAGCTTGGTCAGGGGTCAAGCCAAAAACATTCAGTACTTC CASSLVRGQAKNIQYF
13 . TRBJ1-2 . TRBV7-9 TGTGCCAGCAGCTCGGGACTCTCCTATGGCTACACCTTC CASSSGLSYGYTF
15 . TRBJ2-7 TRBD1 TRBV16 TGTGCCAGCAGCCAATCGGGCAGGGGGCAAGACGAGCAGTACTTC CASSQSGRGQDEQYF
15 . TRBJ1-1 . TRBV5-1 TGCGCCAGCAGCTTGCGGGGGGCGGGGAACACTGAAGCTTTCTTT CASSLRGAGNTEAFF
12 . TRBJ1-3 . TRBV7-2 TGTGCCAGCAGCCGAAGCGGAAACACCATATATTTT CASSRSGNTIYF
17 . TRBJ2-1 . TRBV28 TGTGCCAGCAGTTTATCGGTTGACGGGAGTGGCTACAATGAGCAGTTCTTC CASSLSVDGSGYNEQFF
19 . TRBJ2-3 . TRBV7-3 TGTGCCAGCAGCCCCCGCTTTATAAGGCAGGACTCTTCTGGGGATACGCAGTATTTT CASSPRFIRQDSSGDTQYF
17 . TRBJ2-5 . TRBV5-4 TGTGCCAGCAGCTATTCCGCTTTTGCCAATACTCAAGAGACCCAGTACTTC CASSYSAFANTQETQYF
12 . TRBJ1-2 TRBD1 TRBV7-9 TGTGCCAGCGGTAGACAGGGGGAAGGCTACACCTTC CASGRQGEGYTF
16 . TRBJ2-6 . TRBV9 TGTGCCAGCAGCGGGGGCATCATCTCTGGGGCCAACGTCCTGACTTTC CASSGGIISGANVLTF
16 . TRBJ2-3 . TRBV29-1 TGCAGCGTTGACCTCCTGGGGCTTAAGGGCACAGATACGCAGTATTTT CSVDLLGLKGTDTQYF
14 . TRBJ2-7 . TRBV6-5 TGTGCCAGCAGTGCACAGGGTGTTGACTACGAGCAGTACTTC CASSAQGVDYEQYF
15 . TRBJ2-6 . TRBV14 TGTGCCAGCAGCCAAGGGACTGCAGGGGCCAACGTCCTGACTTTC CASSQGTAGANVLTF
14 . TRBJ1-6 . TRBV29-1 TGCAGCGTTGCAGGCAGGGCGGAGATCTCACCCCTCCACTTT CSVAGRAEISPLHF
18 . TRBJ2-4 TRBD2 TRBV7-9 TGTGCCAGCGGACCCGTTCGGGGAGGGTCTACGGCCAAAAACATTCAGTACTTC CASGPVRGGSTAKNIQYF
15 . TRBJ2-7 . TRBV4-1 TGCGCCAGCAGTGAAGGAGGGATCAGCTCCTACGAGCAGTACTTC CASSEGGISSYEQYF
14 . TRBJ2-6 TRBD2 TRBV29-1 TGCAGCGCGGGGGGAGGGTCTGGGGCCAACGTCCTGACTTTC CSAGGGSGANVLTF
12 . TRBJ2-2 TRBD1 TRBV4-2 TGTGCCAGCAGCACTGGGACAGACGAGCTGTTTTTT CASSTGTDELFF
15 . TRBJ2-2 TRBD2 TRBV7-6 TGTGCCAGCGGGCTAGCGGGGGGCAACACCGGGGAGCTGTTTTTT CASGLAGGNTGELFF
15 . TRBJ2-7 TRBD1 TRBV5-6 TGTGCCAGCAGCTTCCAAACAGGGGAATCCTACGAGCAGTACTTC CASSFQTGESYEQYF
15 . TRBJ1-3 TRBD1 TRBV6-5 TGTGCCAGCATCCTAGACAGGGCTGGAGGAAACACCATATATTTT CASILDRAGGNTIYF
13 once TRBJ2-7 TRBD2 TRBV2 TGTGCCAGCGCCGCGGGGGGTTCCGACGAGCAGTACTTC CASAAGGSDEQYF
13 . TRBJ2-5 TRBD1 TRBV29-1 TGCAGCGTTGAAACAGGGGCAAAAGAGACCCAGTACTTC CSVETGAKETQYF
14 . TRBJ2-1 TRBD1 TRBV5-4 TGTGCCAGCAGCTTAGGGACAGGGAACCCTGGGCAGTTCTTC CASSLGTGNPGQFF
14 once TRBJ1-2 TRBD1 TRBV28 TGTGCCAGCAGTATCCCACAGGGGCACTATGGCTACACCTTC CASSIPQGHYGYTF
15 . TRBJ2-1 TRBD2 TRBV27 TGTGCCAGCAGTTTAGGTAGCGGGGACTACAATGAGCAGTTCTTC CASSLGSGDYNEQFF
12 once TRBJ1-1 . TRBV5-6 TGTGCCAGCAGTTCTGACTTCGTTGAAGCTTTCTTT CASSSDFVEAFF
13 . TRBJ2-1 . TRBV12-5 TGTGCTAGTGGTTTGGCCTTCGACGGGGTCCAGTTCTTC CASGLAFDGVQFF
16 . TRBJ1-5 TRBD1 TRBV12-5 TGTGCTAGTGGTTTGCGGTCAGGGGGCAACAATCAGCCCCAGCATTTT CASGLRSGGNNQPQHF
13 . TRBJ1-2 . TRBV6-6 TGTGCCAGCAGTTACGATAGAAGTTATGGCTACACCTTC CASSYDRSYGYTF
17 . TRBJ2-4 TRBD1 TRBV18 TGTGCCAGCTCAGCCTACAGGGGAAGGGTGGCCAAAAACATTCAGTACTTC CASSAYRGRVAKNIQYF
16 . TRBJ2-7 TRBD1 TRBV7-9 TGTGCCAGCAGCTTAGTCGGGACAGGCGAATTCTACGAGCAGTACTTC CASSLVGTGEFYEQYF
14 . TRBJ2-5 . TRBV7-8 TGTGCCAGCAGCTTATGGTCGGGGAAGGAGACCCAGTACTTC CASSLWSGKETQYF
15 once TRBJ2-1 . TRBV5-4 TGTGCCAGCAGCTTGTCGCGGAGAGGGGGTAATGAGCAGTTCTTC CASSLSRRGGNEQFF